These 25 T cell receptor beta chains were sequenced from one sample in a study of T cells expressing NK-cell markers. TCRdb derives one entry per CDR3 protein from the 5' RACE reads, leaving out DNA. This sample's table has around 180,000 distinct CDR3 sequences. The specimen sequenced was blood T cells: a sorted CD56 or NKG2C T cell subset, CD4+ or CD8+ T cells, or bulk PBMC T cells (not recorded which). The origin of the receptors is a man aged 18-75 years in good health.

J is TRBJ1-1 and V is TRBV11-3; checking the TCRdb D call of TRBD1 is not possible without DNA. CDR1 is SGHNT, CDR2 YENEEA, per germline. The CDR3 sequence is 13 residues long. The CDR3 protein is CASSLARGSEAFF.

This chain links TRBV3-1 with TRBJ2-3. Per germline, CDR1 LGHDT and CDR2 YNNKEL (reference sequence). The CDR3 totals 14 residues. CDR3 amino acids: CASSQDSRWDTQYF.

This rearrangement joins TRBV14 to TRBJ2-2; the TCRdb call, TRBD2, lacks DNA for checking. Germline V CDR1 and CDR2: SGHDN, FVKESK. The CDR3 totals 14 residues. The CDR3 here is CASSLEAGPGELFF. Full variable domain (outside the CDR3, taken from reference TRBV14 and TRBJ2-2): EAGVTQFPSHSVIEKGQTVTLRCDPISGHDNLYWYRRVMGKEIKFLLHFVKESKQDESGMPNNRFLAERTGGTYSTLKVQPAELEDSGVYFCASSLEAGPGELFFGEGSRLTVL.

The CDR3 here is CASSSRGRVYEQYF. The chain couples TRBV28 to TRBJ2-7; TCRdb returns TRBD1, unconfirmable since there is no DNA. The CDR3 has 14 amino acids. Germline V gives CDR1 MDHEN, CDR2 SYDVKM.

The V and J genes are TRBV27 and TRBJ2-7; absent DNA, TCRdb's TRBD1 call cannot be checked. Germline-derived CDR1 and CDR2 are MNHEY and SMNVEV (reference sequence). The CDR3 extends over 21 amino acids. CDR3 region: CASSLSGNNRGALASYYEQYF.

V usage is TRBV7-8 and J usage is TRBJ2-1; TCRdb designates TRBD1, a call that cannot be tested without DNA. This CDR3 comprises 15 residues. Germline V gives CDR1 SGHVS, CDR2 FQNEAQ. CDR3 sequence reads: CASSPGQGSYNEQFF.

This chain joins TRBV13 and TRBJ2-3; TCRdb's D call, TRBD1, is unchecked because there is no DNA. There are 14 residues in the CDR3. The germline gives CDR1 PRHDT, CDR2 FYEKMQ (reference sequence). CDR3: CASRGQGTADTQYF.

The chain employs TRBV2 and TRBJ2-3; TCRdb returns TRBD1, unconfirmable since there is no DNA. This CDR3 is built from 12 residues. The germline V gene has CDR1 SNHLY and CDR2 FYNNEI. The CDR3 is CASSEGGVTQYF.

The chain combines TRBV12-3 or TRBV12-4 with TRBJ2-7; with no DNA, the TCRdb D assignment of TRBD2 cannot be verified. This CDR3 is built from 14 residues. The CDR3 sequence is CASSLGLYNYEQYF.

This chain links TRBV12-3 or TRBV12-4 with TRBJ1-5; TCRdb picks TRBD1, but there is no DNA to check that call. The CDR3 totals 17 residues. The CDR3 is CASSGGWNLPSNQPQHF.

The chain employs TRBV7-9 and TRBJ2-7; without DNA, the TCRdb call of TRBD1 cannot be checked. This CDR3 is 16 amino acids long. The germline gives CDR1 SEHNR, CDR2 FQNEAQ (reference sequence). CDR3 sequence reads: CASSSAGGRTVYEQYF.

This chain connects TRBV29-1 to TRBJ2-2; TCRdb's assignment of TRBD1 cannot be checked, as there is no DNA. This CDR3 is 15 amino acids long. CDR1 and CDR2 from the germline V gene are SQVTM and ANQGSEA. The CDR3 here is CSVIWTGLNTGELFF.

The V gene is TRBV4-2, the J gene TRBJ2-3; no DNA is available, so the TRBD1 call from TCRdb remains unchecked. Germline V gives CDR1 LGHNA, CDR2 YNFKEQ. This CDR3 has 16 amino acids. The CDR3 region is CASSQDYGGAADTQYF.

The V gene is TRBV12-3 or TRBV12-4, the J gene TRBJ2-7; the D call of TRBD1 rests on TCRdb alone, since no DNA is present to check it. The CDR3 is 16 residues long. The CDR3 here is CASRSIDRGNPYEQYF.

V is TRBV7-3 and J is TRBJ2-1; checking the TCRdb D call of TRBD2 is not possible without DNA. This CDR3 spans 15 amino acids. Germline V lookup: CDR1 SGHTA, CDR2 FQGTGA. CDR3 amino acids: CASSLFSGDYNEQFF.

The chain has TRBV19 and TRBJ2-7; as DNA is missing, the TRBD1 call by TCRdb cannot be tested. Germline V CDR1 and CDR2: LNHDA, SQIVND (reference sequence). This CDR3 comprises 15 residues. CDR3 in amino acids: CASSISSGVTYEQYF.

The gene calls are TRBV28 and TRBJ2-2; TCRdb gives TRBD1 as the D gene, but with no DNA this cannot be confirmed. Germline V gene lookup returns CDR1 MDHEN and CDR2 SYDVKM. The CDR3 runs 16 residues. CDR3 residues: CASSFGEQGGTGELFF.

J is TRBJ2-3 and V is TRBV4-2; TCRdb proposes TRBD2, but this gene call is untestable without DNA. The CDR3 is made up of 18 amino acids. CDR1 is LGHNA and CDR2 is YNFKEQ in the germline V gene. The CDR3 sequence: CASSQQTELEYFTDTQYF.

The chain uses TRBV16 and TRBJ1-5; TCRdb indicates TRBD1, and absent DNA this call remains unverified. Germline assignment: CDR1 KGHSY and CDR2 FQNENV. CDR3 size: 17 residues. CDR3: CASSPRQGVRVNQPQHF.

The chain recombines TRBV7-9 with TRBJ2-7; the TCRdb call, TRBD2, lacks DNA for checking. Germline CDR1 SEHNR, CDR2 FQNEAQ (reference sequence). The CDR3 sequence is 13 residues long. CDR3 amino acids: CATGDQQSYEQYF.

This chain links TRBV11-1 with TRBJ2-5; the D gene TCRdb calls, TRBD2, cannot be checked with no DNA. CDR1 and CDR2 from the germline V gene are SGHAT and FQDESV (reference sequence). The CDR3 extends over 19 amino acids. The CDR3 spells CASSLSGIRTGDSWETQYF.

The J gene is TRBJ1-1, the V gene TRBV6-5. The CDR3 is 14 amino acids. Germline V gene sequence: CDR1 MNHEY, CDR2 SVGAGI. The CDR3 sequence: CASSYSVVGGSTFF.

The V gene is TRBV3-1, the J gene TRBJ2-7. Per the germline V gene, CDR1 is LGHDT and CDR2 is YNNKEL (reference sequence). This CDR3 is built from 15 residues. This chain's CDR3 is CASSETHSFYYEQYF.

This CDR3 is CASSSIAGGLETQYF. The chain is built from TRBV6-2 or TRBV6-3 and TRBJ2-5; TCRdb lists TRBD2, though no DNA is available to test this call. Germline V gives CDR1 MNHEY, CDR2 SVGEGT. The CDR3 consists of 15 residues.

This rearrangement joins TRBV7-9 to TRBJ2-5; lacking DNA, the TRBD2 call made by TCRdb goes unchecked. Per germline, CDR1 SEHNR and CDR2 FQNEAQ (reference sequence). This CDR3 region has 17 residues. Here the CDR3 reads CASSQSTSGGYQETQYF.